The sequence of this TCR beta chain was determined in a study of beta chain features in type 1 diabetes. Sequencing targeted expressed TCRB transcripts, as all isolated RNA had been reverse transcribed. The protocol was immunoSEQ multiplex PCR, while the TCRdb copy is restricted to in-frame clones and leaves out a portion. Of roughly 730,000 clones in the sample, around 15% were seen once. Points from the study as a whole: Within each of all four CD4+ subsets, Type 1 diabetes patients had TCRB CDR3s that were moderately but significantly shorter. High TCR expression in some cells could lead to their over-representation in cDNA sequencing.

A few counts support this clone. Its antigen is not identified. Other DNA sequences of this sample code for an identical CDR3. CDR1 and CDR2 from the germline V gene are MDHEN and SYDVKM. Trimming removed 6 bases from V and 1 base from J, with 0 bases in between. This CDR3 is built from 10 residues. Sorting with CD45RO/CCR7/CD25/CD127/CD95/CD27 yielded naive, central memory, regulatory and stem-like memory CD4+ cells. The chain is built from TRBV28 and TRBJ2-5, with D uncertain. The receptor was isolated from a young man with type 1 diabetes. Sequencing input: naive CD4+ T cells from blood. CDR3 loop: CASSQETQYF. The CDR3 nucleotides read TGTGCCAGCAGCCAAGAGACCCAGTACTTC.